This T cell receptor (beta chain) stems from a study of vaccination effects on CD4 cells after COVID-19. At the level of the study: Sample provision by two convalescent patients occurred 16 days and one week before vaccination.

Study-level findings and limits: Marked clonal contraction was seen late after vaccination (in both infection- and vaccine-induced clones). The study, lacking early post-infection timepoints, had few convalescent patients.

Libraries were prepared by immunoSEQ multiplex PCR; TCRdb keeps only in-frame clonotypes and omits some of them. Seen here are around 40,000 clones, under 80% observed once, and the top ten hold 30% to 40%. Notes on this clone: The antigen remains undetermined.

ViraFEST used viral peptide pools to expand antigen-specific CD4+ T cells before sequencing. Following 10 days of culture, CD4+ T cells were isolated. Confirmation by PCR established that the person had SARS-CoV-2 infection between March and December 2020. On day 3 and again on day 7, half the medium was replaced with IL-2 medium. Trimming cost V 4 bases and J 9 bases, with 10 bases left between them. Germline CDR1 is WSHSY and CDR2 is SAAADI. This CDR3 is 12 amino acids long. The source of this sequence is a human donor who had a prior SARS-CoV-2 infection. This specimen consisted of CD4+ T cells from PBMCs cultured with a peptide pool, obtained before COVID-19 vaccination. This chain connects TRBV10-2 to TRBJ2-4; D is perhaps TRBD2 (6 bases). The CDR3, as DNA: TGCGCCAGCAGTGCGGGGGTCGGCATTCAGTACTTC. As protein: CASSAGVGIQYF.